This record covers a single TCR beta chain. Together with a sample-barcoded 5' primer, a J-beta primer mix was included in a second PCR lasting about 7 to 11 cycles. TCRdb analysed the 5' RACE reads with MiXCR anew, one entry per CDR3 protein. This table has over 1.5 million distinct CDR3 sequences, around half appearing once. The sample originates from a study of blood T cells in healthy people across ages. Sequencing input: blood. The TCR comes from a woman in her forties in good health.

CDR3 in DNA: TGTGCCAGCAGTTACGGATCCGGGACCAGTAAAACCCAGGATACGCAGTATTTT. Residues: CASSYGSGTSKTQDTQYF. The V and J genes are TRBV6-5 and TRBJ2-3; D possibly uses TRBD1 or TRBD2 (5 bases each). Germline V gene lookup returns CDR1 MNHEY and CDR2 SVGAGI. Deletions cut 2 bases from V and 6 bases from J, with 24 bases between. The CDR3 contains 18 residues.